This passage covers 22 T cell receptor beta chains from one sample sequenced in a study of blood T cell repertoires in COVID-19. The repertoire was sequenced with immunoSEQ multiplex PCR; TCRdb's copy has only in-frame clones and lacks some. Among 150,000 to 200,000 clones listed, around 85% were seen once. The sequenced sample was peripheral blood. The origin of the receptors is a human donor with acute or convalescent COVID-19. The donor label of this sample is uncertain.

This clone was picked up a small number of times. The CDR3 nucleotides read TGTGCCAGCAGCGTAGAAATCAGGAGCACAGATACGCAGTATTTT. This sequence encodes CASSVEIRSTDTQYF. The chain couples TRBV9 to TRBJ2-3, with D unresolved. CDR1 is SGDLS and CDR2 is YYNGEE in the germline V gene. This CDR3 region has 15 residues. V dropped 0 bases and J dropped 0 bases, with 8 bases sitting between them.

This chain joins TRBV30 and TRBJ2-1; 9 bases fit TRBD2. Germline V lookup: CDR1 GTSNPN, CDR2 SVGIG (reference sequence). After removal of 3 bases from V and 7 bases from J, the junction contained 7 bases not matched to a gene. The CDR3 is 14 residues long. This CDR3 reads CAWRRLAAFNEQFF. CDR3 nucleotides: TGTGCCTGGAGGAGACTAGCGGCCTTTAATGAGCAGTTCTTC.

This chain joins TRBV4-3 and TRBJ1-1; TRBD1 matches at 7 bases. CDR3 length: 17 residues. Looked up from germline, CDR1 is LGHNA and CDR2 is YSLEER. V dropped 1 base and J dropped 2; count of bases not matched to a gene: 10. The chain's CDR3 is CASSQVGMGQHNTEAFF. As DNA, the CDR3 is TGCGCCAGCAGCCAAGTTGGGATGGGACAGCATAACACTGAAGCTTTCTTT.

The chain couples TRBV7-3 to TRBJ1-2, with D perhaps matching TRBD1 (5 bases). The germline gives CDR1 SGHTA, CDR2 FQGTGA. The CDR3 is made up of 14 amino acids. The V gene lost 5 bases and the J gene lost 4 bases, with 14 bases spanning the gap. CDR3 in amino acids: CASSPRQPFYGYTF. DNA for the CDR3: TGTGCCAGCAGCCCCCGACAGCCCTTCTATGGCTACACCTTC.

V is TRBV6-2 or TRBV6-3 and J is TRBJ1-6, with TRBD1 identical over 9 bases. From germline, CDR1 is MNHEY and CDR2 SVGEGT. There are 18 residues in the CDR3. Germline trimming cut 3 bases from V and 7 bases from J; bases unmatched to any gene: 13. The CDR3 bases are TGTGCCAGCAGTTATGCCGGCCCCGGGACAGGGCTGAATTCACCCCTCCACTTT. Residues: CASSYAGPGTGLNSPLHF.

The chain employs TRBV2 and TRBJ2-7; no clear D gene. The V gene's germline CDR1 is SNHLY and CDR2 FYNNEI. V lost 6 bases and J 3 bases, leaving 9 bases between the germline ends. This CDR3 spans 12 amino acids. In nucleotides, the CDR3 is TGTGCCAGCAGCGGTGACTTCTACGAGCAGTACTTC. Its protein is CASSGDFYEQYF.

This clone showed up just a few times. The J gene is TRBJ1-1, the V gene TRBV11-2; TRBD1 agrees at 11 bases. Germline V CDR1 and CDR2: SGHAT, FQNNGV. The CDR3 length is 14 residues. V gave up 5 bases and J gave up 4 bases; unmatched junction bases: 3. For the CDR3, the DNA is TGTGCCAGCAGCCACGGGACAGGGGGCACTGAAGCTTTCTTT. Its translation is CASSHGTGGTEAFF. The whole variable domain, remainder taken from reference TRBV11-2 and TRBJ1-1, is EAGVAQSPRYKIIEKRQSVAFWCNPISGHATLYWYQQILGQGPKLLIQFQNNGVVDDSQLPKDRFSAERLKGVDSTLKIQPAKLEDSAVYLCASSHGTGGTEAFFGQGTRLTVV.

This chain joins TRBV7-6 and TRBJ2-1, with a tentative D call TRBD1 (5 bases). CDR1 and CDR2 from the germline V gene are SGHVS and FNYEAQ. The length of the CDR3 is 18 residues. V was pared by 5 bases and J by 4 bases, with 24 bases between. This CDR3 is CASSPRDRYSTGYNEQFF. As DNA, the CDR3 is TGTGCCAGCAGCCCTCGTGACAGATACTCAACAGGATACAATGAGCAGTTCTTC. Using reference TRBV7-6 and TRBJ2-1 for the parts outside the CDR3, the full variable domain is GAGVSQSPRYKVTKRGQDVALRCDPISGHVSLYWYRQALGQGPEFLTYFNYEAQQDKSGLPNDRFSAERPEGSISTLTIQRTEQRDSAMYRCASSPRDRYSTGYNEQFFGPGTRLTVL.

This chain connects TRBV9 to TRBJ1-1, with D unclear. Germline lookup yields CDR1 SGDLS and CDR2 YYNGEE. This CDR3 spans 15 amino acids. Deletions cut 0 bases from V and 0 bases from J, with 9 bases between. The CDR3 DNA is TGTGCCAGCAGCGTAGAGGCGGGGATGAACACTGAAGCTTTCTTT. Translation gives CASSVEAGMNTEAFF.

This clone appeared a single time. This sequence joins TRBV5-6 and TRBJ2-1, with 7 bases aligning to TRBD2. Germline V gene data show CDR1 as SGHDT and CDR2 as YYEEEE. This CDR3 comprises 15 residues. J gave up 9 bases and V 4 bases, and 13 bases lay outside the gene matches. CDR3 loop: CASSRRWEGRGEQFF. The DNA for the CDR3 is TGTGCCAGCAGCCGGCGCTGGGAGGGGAGAGGTGAGCAGTTCTTC. The variable domain in full, with the rest retrieved from reference TRBV5-6 and TRBJ2-1, is DAGVTQSPTHLIKTRGQQVTLRCSPKSGHDTVSWYQQALGQGPQFIFQYYEEEERQRGNFPDRFSGHQFPNYSSELNVNALLLGDSALYLCASSRRWEGRGEQFFGPGTRLTVL.

The V gene is TRBV2, the J gene TRBJ1-1; TRBD1 matches 8 bases. There are 13 residues in the CDR3. The germline V gene has CDR1 SNHLY and CDR2 FYNNEI. V trimming: 7 bases; J trimming: 1 base; junction bases outside the gene matches: 2. CDR3 residues: CASKGTGNTEAFF. The CDR3 nucleotides are TGTGCCAGCAAGGGGACAGGGAACACTGAAGCTTTCTTT.

CDR3 region: CASNLGHLQETQYF. The DNA for the CDR3 is TGTGCCAGCAATTTGGGACACCTGCAAGAGACCCAGTACTTC. This chain uses TRBV28 with TRBJ2-5; tentative D call: TRBD1 (6 bases). Germline CDR1 reads MDHEN; CDR2 reads SYDVKM. V lost 7 bases, J lost 2 bases, and 14 bases lay in between. The CDR3 has 14 residues.

This sequence joins TRBV7-8 and TRBJ1-4; 7 positions agree with TRBD1. Germline V gives CDR1 SGHVS, CDR2 FQNEAQ. The CDR3 loop spans 15 amino acids. V shed 5 bases and J 7 bases; nucleotides not matched to a gene: 10. In nucleotides, the CDR3 is TGTGCCAGCAGCGCACGTTTGACAGGGAGTGAAAAACTGTTTTTT. Protein: CASSARLTGSEKLFF.

With respect to this clone: The junction departs from germline at one end; a sequencing error may be responsible. The chain uses TRBV30 and TRBJ1-2; no firm D call. CDR1 is GTSNPN, CDR2 SVGIG, per germline (reference sequence). The CDR3 loop spans 12 amino acids. CDR3: CAWSINSGLYLF. The CDR3 DNA is TGTGCCTGGAGTATTAATAGTGGACTTTACCTCTTC.

This clone was observed a few times. This chain links TRBV7-9 with TRBJ1-1; 7 nucleotides align to TRBD1. Germline CDR1 reads SEHNR; CDR2 reads FQNEAQ (reference sequence). Trimming cost V 1 base and J 9 bases; bases outside gene matches: 5. The CDR3 extends over 13 amino acids. CDR3 amino acids: CASSLGPDRKAFF. The CDR3 nucleotides are TGTGCCAGCAGCTTAGGCCCGGACAGGAAAGCTTTCTTT.

The chain carries TRBV6-2 or TRBV6-3 and TRBJ2-3; 9 bases match TRBD2. CDR1 is MNHEY, CDR2 SVGEGT, per germline. The CDR3 spans 14 residues. The V gene end was trimmed by 9 bases and the J gene end by 1 base; junction bases not matched to a gene: 5. The CDR3 here is CASSQRGGTDTQYF. The CDR3 DNA sequence: TGTGCCAGTAGTCAGCGGGGGGGCACAGATACGCAGTATTTT.

V and J are TRBV27 and TRBJ2-1; 8 bases are a match to TRBD1. The V gene end was trimmed by 6 bases and the J gene end by 5 bases; junction bases not matched to a gene: 15. The CDR3 contains 17 residues. Germline-derived CDR1 and CDR2 are MNHEY and SMNVEV (reference sequence). CDR3 sequence reads: CASRSGPRTGLNNEQFF. In DNA, the CDR3 is TGTGCCAGCAGATCCGGGCCCCGGACAGGGCTTAACAATGAGCAGTTCTTC.

V is TRBV18 and J is TRBJ1-5, with TRBD1 identical over 12 bases. Trimming at V came to 2 bases and at J to 5 bases, leaving 1 base not matched to a gene. This CDR3 comprises 15 residues. The V gene's germline CDR1 is KGHSH and CDR2 LQKENI. CDR3 in amino acids: CASSPGTGGDQPQHF. For the CDR3, the DNA is TGTGCCAGCTCACCAGGGACAGGGGGCGATCAGCCCCAGCATTTT.

This chain uses TRBV4-3 with TRBJ1-2, with 8 positions matching TRBD1. The CDR3 consists of 15 residues. In germline, CDR1 is LGHNA, CDR2 YSLEER. V lost 2 bases, J lost 7 bases, and 9 bases stayed unmatched. Here the CDR3 reads CASSQRQGRKAGYTF. CDR3 nucleotides: TGCGCCAGCAGCCAACGACAGGGGAGAAAGGCTGGCTACACCTTC.

This clone was seen only once. The rearrangement joins TRBV5-1 to TRBJ1-4, with 7 positions matching TRBD1. Losses at the gene ends were 4 bases for V and 5 bases for J; bases not matched to a gene: 5. Germline lookup yields CDR1 SGHRS and CDR2 YFSETQ. There are 14 residues in the CDR3. The CDR3: CASSRDSANEKLFF. CDR3 sequence (DNA): TGCGCCAGCAGCCGGGACAGTGCCAATGAAAAACTGTTTTTT. Full variable domain (remainder filled in from reference TRBV5-1 and TRBJ1-4): KAGVTQTPRYLIKTRGQQVTLSCSPISGHRSVSWYQQTPGQGLQFLFEYFSETQRNKGNFPGRFSGRQFSNSRSEMNVSTLELGDSALYLCASSRDSANEKLFFGSGTQLSVL.

This clone was found many times. The sample contains more than one DNA sequence encoding this CDR3. J is TRBJ1-5 and V is TRBV2; TRBD1 matches at 11 bases. The V gene end was trimmed by 6 bases and the J gene end by 4 bases; junction bases not matched to a gene: 2. The length of the CDR3 is 14 residues. Germline V CDR1 and CDR2: SNHLY, FYNNEI. In DNA, the CDR3 is TGTGCCAGCAGGGGGACAGGGGGAAATCAGCCCCAGCATTTT. The encoded protein is CASRGTGGNQPQHF. The full variable domain, in which reference TRBV2 and TRBJ1-5 provide the parts outside the CDR3, is EPEVTQTPSHQVTQMGQEVILRCVPISNHLYFYWYRQILGQKVEFLVSFYNNEISEKSEIFDDQFSVERPDGSNFTLKIRSTKLEDSAMYFCASRGTGGNQPQHFGDGTRLSIL.

The rearrangement uses TRBV4-3 and TRBJ1-3, with D perhaps matching TRBD1 (6 bases). V was pared by 1 base and J by 7 bases, with 11 bases between. Germline V gives CDR1 LGHNA, CDR2 YSLEER. The CDR3 spans 14 residues. The CDR3 loop is CASSQGRGSNTIYF. DNA for the CDR3: TGCGCCAGCAGCCAAGGCAGGGGAAGTAACACCATATATTTT.